This T cell receptor beta chain was recovered during a study of human T cells and chemical hapten exposure. This clonotype was detected a few times. Time point here: patch test 3, about 24 weeks after DPC sensitization. Treatment noted: therapeutic diphenylcyclopropenone sensitization with weekly scalp DPC. Germline CDR1 reads LGHDT; CDR2 reads YNNKEL (reference sequence). The CDR3 is 12 amino acids. Trimming pared 5 bases from V and 1 base from J, leaving 5 bases between. MiXCR, applied by TCRdb to the RACE reads, yields one record per CDR3 protein. The sample has over 55,000 distinct CDR3 sequences, under 15% seen once.

Sequencing used whole blood, obtained in connection with sensitization to the hapten diphenylcyclopropenone (DPC). This clonotype originated in a man aged 25-45 years with alopecia areata. Some clones in this sample may be carry-over from other donors' samples. The chain recombines TRBV3-1 with TRBJ1-2, with D perhaps TRBD1 (5 bases). For the CDR3, the DNA is TGTGCCAGCAGCGACAGTAACTATGGCTACACCTTC. Amino acid sequence: CASSDSNYGYTF.